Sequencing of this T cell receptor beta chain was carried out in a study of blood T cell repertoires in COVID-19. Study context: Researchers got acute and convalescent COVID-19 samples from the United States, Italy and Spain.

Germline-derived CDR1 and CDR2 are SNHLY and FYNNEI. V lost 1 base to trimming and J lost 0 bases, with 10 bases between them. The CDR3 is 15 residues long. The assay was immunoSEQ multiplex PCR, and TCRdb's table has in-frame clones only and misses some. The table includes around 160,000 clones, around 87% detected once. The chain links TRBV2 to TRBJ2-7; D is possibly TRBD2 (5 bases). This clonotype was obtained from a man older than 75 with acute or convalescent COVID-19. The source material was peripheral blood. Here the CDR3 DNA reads TGTGCCAGCAGTGAAGAGGACGGGAACTCCTACGAGCAGTACTTC. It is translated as CASSEEDGNSYEQYF.